The 2 T cell receptor beta chains in this list originate from one sample, sequenced in a study of cytomegalovirus exposure and HLA in healthy donors listed by TCRdb under 2017. The library was made by the immunoSEQ multiplex PCR assay. The multiplex PCR relied on a mix of 60 forward primers for TCR Vbeta segments and 13 reverse primers for TCR Jbeta segments. TCRdb took over this immuneACCESS table, retaining in-frame rearrangements with V and J assigned. Such tables are incomplete; in checked studies, under half of the missing clones stem from an unresolved V gene, and the remainder is unexplained. For this sample there are over 150,000 clones; roughly 79% appear just once. 2.9% of the sample rests with the top ten. The sequencing input was PBMCs. These TCRs come from a male donor in good health and CMV-seronegative.

The chain joins TRBV27 to TRBJ2-1; 9 positions match TRBD2. V lost 5 bases to trimming and J lost 6 bases; unmatched junction nucleotides: 2. Germline V gene data show CDR1 as MNHEY and CDR2 as SMNVEV (reference sequence). The CDR3 sequence is 13 residues long. The CDR3 DNA sequence: TGTGCCAGCAGTCCAGCGGGGGGCAATGAGCAGTTCTTC. Its translation is CASSPAGGNEQFF.

This clone was seen only a few times. The chain couples TRBV7-9 to TRBJ2-1; D uncertain. The CDR3 extends over 12 amino acids. In germline, CDR1 is SEHNR, CDR2 FQNEAQ (reference sequence). V was shortened by 5 bases and J by 6 bases, with 8 bases between the two germline ends. Here the CDR3 reads CASSLSFNEQFF. The DNA for the CDR3 is TGTGCCAGCAGCCTTTCTTTCAATGAGCAGTTCTTC.